Below are 25 T cell receptor beta chains sequenced from a single sample in a study of blood T cell repertoires in COVID-19. Some clones are missing from TCRdb's copy, which holds only in-frame ones; the method was immunoSEQ multiplex PCR. This sample has more than 45,000 clones; around 85% occur once, and the top ten carry about 3.2%. Sequencing was performed on peripheral blood. The receptors here all came from a woman older than 75 with acute or convalescent COVID-19.

The chain couples TRBV27 to TRBJ2-3; 12 bases agree with TRBD2. Trimming removed 5 bases from V and 4 bases from J; junction bases left unmatched: 13. The V gene's germline CDR1 is MNHEY and CDR2 SMNVEV (reference sequence). This CDR3 has 18 amino acids. Written as DNA, the CDR3 is TGTGCCAGCAGTCATCCCACAACTAGCGGGGGGATCGCAGATACGCAGTATTTT. Translating gives CASSHPTTSGGIADTQYF.

V gene TRBV7-6 combines with J gene TRBJ2-1; 8 bases match TRBD2. Losses at the gene ends were 5 bases for V and 2 bases for J; bases not matched to a gene: 8. The CDR3 covers 16 residues. Looked up from germline, CDR1 is SGHVS and CDR2 is FNYEAQ. The CDR3 region has the DNA TGTGCCAGCAGCCCCATGGCGGGGGGAACCTACAATGAGCAGTTCTTC. Amino acid sequence: CASSPMAGGTYNEQFF.

This chain uses TRBV5-1 with TRBJ2-4, with D maybe TRBD2 (5 bases). Germline V gene data show CDR1 as SGHRS and CDR2 as YFSETQ. The CDR3 runs 13 residues. V was shortened by 1 base and J by 6 bases, with 8 bases between the two germline ends. The DNA of the CDR3 is TGCGCCAGCAGCTTGTCTAGCAGAAACATTCAGTACTTC. This codes for CASSLSSRNIQYF.

The sample holds a few counts of this clone. The J gene is TRBJ1-3, the V gene TRBV18; D remains unclear. The CDR3 covers 16 residues. V was cut by 0 bases and J by 0 bases, with 9 bases left in between. Per the germline V gene, CDR1 is KGHSH and CDR2 is LQKENI. CDR3 region: CASSPPGRVSGNTIYF. In DNA, the CDR3 is TGTGCCAGCTCACCACCCGGTCGAGTCTCTGGAAACACCATATATTTT. Full variable domain (missing parts from reference TRBV18 and TRBJ1-3): NAGVMQNPRHLVRRRGQEARLRCSPMKGHSHVYWYRQLPEEGLKFMVYLQKENIIDESGMPKERFSAEFPKEGPSILRIQQVVRGDSAAYFCASSPPGRVSGNTIYFGEGSWLTVV.

This rearrangement joins TRBV3-1 (or the pseudogene TRBV3-2) to TRBJ1-1; 9 bases match TRBD1. Germline CDR1 reads LGHDT; CDR2 reads YNNKEL (reference sequence). Losses at the gene ends were 3 bases for V and 6 bases for J; bases not matched to a gene: 2. The CDR3 runs to 13 residues. Here the CDR3 reads CASSQRQGAEAFF. CDR3 DNA: TGTGCCAGCAGCCAGCGACAGGGGGCTGAAGCTTTCTTT.

This clone appeared once. CDR3 coding DNA: TGTGCCAGCAGTTACTCATCAGGGGAGTATGGAAACACCATATATTTT. Amino acid sequence: CASSYSSGEYGNTIYF. The J gene is TRBJ1-3, the V gene TRBV6-5, with a weak D call TRBD1 (6 bases). Germline V gives CDR1 MNHEY, CDR2 SVGAGI. Deletions cut 0 bases from V and 3 bases from J, with 12 bases between. The CDR3 sequence is 16 residues long.

This rearrangement joins TRBV30 to TRBJ1-2, with 7 bases aligning to TRBD1. The trim removed 8 bases at V and 8 bases at J, leaving 11 bases unmatched. Germline V gene sequence: CDR1 GTSNPN, CDR2 SVGIG (reference sequence). The CDR3 totals 12 residues. DNA of the CDR3: TGTGCCCGTGAGGGGGCAGGGTGGGGCTACACCTTC. Protein sequence: CAREGAGWGYTF.

Here the CDR3 reads CASSVGVGGSDTQYF. The DNA of the CDR3 is TGTGCCAGCAGCGTAGGAGTCGGGGGGTCAGATACGCAGTATTTT. The V and J genes are TRBV9 and TRBJ2-3; 7 bases are a match to TRBD2. V lost 0 bases to trimming and J lost 4 bases; unmatched junction nucleotides: 5. CDR1 and CDR2 from the germline V gene are SGDLS and YYNGEE. The CDR3 length is 15 residues. Using reference TRBV9 and TRBJ2-3 for the parts outside the CDR3, the full variable domain is DSGVTQTPKHLITATGQRVTLRCSPRSGDLSVYWYQQSLDQGLQFLIQYYNGEERAKGNILERFSAQQFPDLHSELNLSSLELGDSALYFCASSVGVGGSDTQYFGPGTRLTVL.

V is TRBV5-1 and J is TRBJ2-7; D might be TRBD1 (5 bases). V lost 2 bases and J lost 3, with 12 bases in between. Germline V gene data show CDR1 as SGHRS and CDR2 as YFSETQ. This CDR3 comprises 14 residues. The CDR3 region has the DNA TGCGCCAGCAGCTTCGCCCGGCAGGGCTACGAGCAGTACTTC. Translation gives CASSFARQGYEQYF.

This clone has just one count. V usage is TRBV5-1 and J usage is TRBJ1-1, with D unresolved. V gave up 0 bases and J gave up 0 bases, with 9 bases separating them. The CDR3 sequence is 15 residues long. Germline CDR1 reads SGHRS; CDR2 reads YFSETQ. CDR3: CASSLDRVLNTEAFF. The CDR3 nucleotides read TGCGCCAGCAGCTTGGACAGAGTTTTGAACACTGAAGCTTTCTTT.

The chain uses TRBV10-1 and TRBJ2-3; 8 bases map to TRBD1. The CDR3 totals 14 residues. J gave up 2 bases and V 4 bases, and 2 bases lay outside the gene matches. Germline CDR1 is WNHNN and CDR2 is SYGVQD (reference sequence). CDR3 residues: CASSGTGPTDTQYF. CDR3 DNA sequence: TGCGCCAGCAGTGGGACAGGGCCCACAGATACGCAGTATTTT.

CDR3: CSVDRADQRTEAFF. The CDR3 DNA is TGCAGCGTGGACAGGGCGGACCAGAGGACTGAAGCTTTCTTT. V and J are TRBV29-1 and TRBJ1-1; 8 nucleotides align to TRBD1. Per the germline V gene, CDR1 is SQVTM and CDR2 is ANQGSEA. The CDR3 covers 14 residues. Trimming took 6 bases from V and 5 from J; bases not matched to a gene: 11.

This rearrangement joins TRBV30 to TRBJ1-6; D gene uncertain. The CDR3 length is 15 residues. V was pared by 0 bases and J by 7 bases, with 13 bases between. The V gene's germline CDR1 is GTSNPN and CDR2 SVGIG (reference sequence). CDR3 protein: CAWSVGGNGNSPLHF. CDR3 nucleotide sequence: TGTGCCTGGAGTGTTGGAGGGAATGGGAATTCACCCCTCCACTTT.

The V gene is TRBV3-1 (or the pseudogene TRBV3-2), the J gene TRBJ2-4; 14 nucleotides line up with TRBD2. Germline CDR1 reads LGHDT; CDR2 reads YNNKEL (reference sequence). This CDR3 is built from 21 residues. V shed 0 bases and J 2 bases; nucleotides not matched to a gene: 12. The CDR3 DNA follows: TGTGCCAGCAGCCAAGATCGGGAGACTAGCGGGGGGGCCGGATCCAAAAACATTCAGTACTTC. This encodes CASSQDRETSGGAGSKNIQYF.

V usage is TRBV2 and J usage is TRBJ1-5, with a possible D match to TRBD1 (5 bases). The CDR3 extends over 13 amino acids. The germline CDR1 and CDR2 sequences are SNHLY and FYNNEI. Trimming stripped 6 bases from V and 4 bases from J, with 10 bases between. CDR3 residues: CASRPEGNQPQHF. In DNA form, the CDR3 reads TGTGCCAGCAGGCCGGAGGGGAATCAGCCCCAGCATTTT. The full variable domain, completed using reference TRBV2 and TRBJ1-5, is EPEVTQTPSHQVTQMGQEVILRCVPISNHLYFYWYRQILGQKVEFLVSFYNNEISEKSEIFDDQFSVERPDGSNFTLKIRSTKLEDSAMYFCASRPEGNQPQHFGDGTRLSIL.

This clone has just a few counts. This CDR3 is CASKGGDGEKLFF. CDR3 sequence (DNA): TGTGCCTCCAAGGGCGGGGATGGCGAAAAACTGTTTTTT. The chain recombines TRBV2 with TRBJ1-4, with D hard to call. The CDR3 is 13 amino acids. Trimming removed 11 bases at V and 8 bases at J, with 18 bases between. From germline, CDR1 is SNHLY and CDR2 FYNNEI.

This chain connects TRBV4-1 to TRBJ2-3; 12 nucleotides align to TRBD2. From germline, CDR1 is MGHRA and CDR2 YSYEKL. The CDR3 length is 18 residues. V trimming: 0 bases; J trimming: 5 bases; junction bases outside the gene matches: 9. CDR3 sequence: CASSQEATSGGRGDTQYF. The CDR3 DNA is TGCGCCAGCAGCCAAGAGGCTACTAGCGGGGGGCGGGGAGATACGCAGTATTTT.

The J gene is TRBJ2-3, the V gene TRBV7-6; TRBD2 might be the D (5 bases). CDR1 and CDR2 from the germline V gene are SGHVS and FNYEAQ. The CDR3 is made up of 16 amino acids. The V and J ends lost 1 base and 2 bases respectively, with 13 bases between them. CDR3 nucleotide sequence: TGTGCCAGCAGCTTAGGGTCCGGACTTCTCACAGATACGCAGTATTTT. Its protein product is CASSLGSGLLTDTQYF.

J is TRBJ1-2 and V is TRBV29-1, with 9 bases aligning to TRBD1. Germline V CDR1 and CDR2: SQVTM, ANQGSEA. This CDR3 contains 14 residues. J was trimmed by 2 bases and V by 5 bases; bases with no gene match: 6. The CDR3 sequence: CSVRTGERNYGYTF. The DNA of the CDR3 is TGCAGCGTTAGGACAGGGGAGAGGAACTATGGCTACACCTTC.

The chain recombines TRBV27 with TRBJ1-4; no definite D call. The CDR3 runs 15 residues. CDR1 MNHEY and CDR2 SMNVEV come from the germline V gene (reference sequence). V shed 0 bases and J shed 4 bases, with 9 bases lying between them. The CDR3 coding sequence is TGTGCCAGCAGTTTATCGAGGGCCTTTAATGAAAAACTGTTTTTT. Protein: CASSLSRAFNEKLFF.

V is TRBV2 and J is TRBJ2-1; TRBD1 matches 11 bases. Germline loops: CDR1 SNHLY, CDR2 FYNNEI. V shed 5 bases, J shed 0 bases, and the junction held 12 bases outside the gene matches. The CDR3 loop spans 19 amino acids. The CDR3 reads CASSKGQGVGGSSYNEQFF. CDR3 bases: TGTGCCAGCAGTAAGGGACAGGGGGTCGGGGGGAGCTCCTACAATGAGCAGTTCTTC. Drawing the rest from reference TRBV2 and TRBJ2-1, the complete variable domain is EPEVTQTPSHQVTQMGQEVILRCVPISNHLYFYWYRQILGQKVEFLVSFYNNEISEKSEIFDDQFSVERPDGSNFTLKIRSTKLEDSAMYFCASSKGQGVGGSSYNEQFFGPGTRLTVL.

The V and J genes are TRBV14 and TRBJ1-1; 7 bases map to TRBD1. The CDR3 spans 15 residues. Germline CDR1 reads SGHDN; CDR2 reads FVKESK. J was trimmed by 10 bases and V by 5 bases; bases with no gene match: 16. The CDR3 DNA is TGTGCCAGCAGCGAGACGACAGGGTCGAGGTCTCCAGCTTTCTTT. It translates to CASSETTGSRSPAFF.

The V gene is TRBV6-5, the J gene TRBJ2-2, with 10 bases identical to TRBD2. Per the germline V gene, CDR1 is MNHEY and CDR2 is SVGAGI. V shed 5 bases, J shed 7 bases, and the junction held 7 bases outside the gene matches. CDR3 length: 15 residues. CDR3 coding DNA: TGTGCCAGCAGTCTCCGGACTAGCGGAGGCGGGGAGCTGTTTTTT. As protein: CASSLRTSGGGELFF.

This rearrangement joins TRBV19 to TRBJ2-2; D unclear. Germline CDR1 reads LNHDA; CDR2 reads SQIVND (reference sequence). V was clipped by 8 bases and J by 0 bases, with 10 bases between them. The CDR3 spans 14 residues. Here the CDR3 DNA reads TGTGCCAGTGCCCTTACTCCGAACACCGGGGAGCTGTTTTTT. It yields the protein CASALTPNTGELFF.

J is TRBJ1-2 and V is TRBV6-4; D ambiguous. Germline CDR1 MRHNA, CDR2 SNTAGT. V lost 2 bases and J 5 bases, leaving 12 bases between the germline ends. CDR3 length: 14 amino acids. CDR3 in DNA: TGTGCCAGCAGTGACGCAGGAAGATCATATGGCTACACCTTC. Its translation is CASSDAGRSYGYTF.